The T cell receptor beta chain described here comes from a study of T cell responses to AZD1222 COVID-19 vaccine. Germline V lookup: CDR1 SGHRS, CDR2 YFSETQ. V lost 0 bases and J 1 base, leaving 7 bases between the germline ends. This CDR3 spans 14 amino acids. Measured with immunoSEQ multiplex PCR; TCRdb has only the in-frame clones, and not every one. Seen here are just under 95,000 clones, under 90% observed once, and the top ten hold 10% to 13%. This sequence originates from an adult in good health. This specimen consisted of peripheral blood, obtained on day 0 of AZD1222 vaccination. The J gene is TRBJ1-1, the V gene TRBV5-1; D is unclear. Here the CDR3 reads CASSLDSRNTEAFF. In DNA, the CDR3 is TGCGCCAGCAGCTTGGATAGCAGGAACACTGAAGCTTTCTTT.